This T cell receptor (beta chain) was recorded in a study of monozygotic twins with cystic fibrosis. TCRdb's table, derived via immunoSEQ multiplex PCR, lists solely in-frame clones and lacks some. Of 13,000 to 15,000 clones listed, approximately 98% are singletons. CDR1 and CDR2 from the germline V gene are LNHDA and SQIVND (reference sequence). Losses at the gene ends were 4 bases for V and 1 base for J; bases not matched to a gene: 6. The CDR3 runs 16 residues. Concerning this clone itself: Its antigen is as yet unknown.

Study-wide points: The repertoire was suggested to be naive-dominated, clonality median approximately 0.009. Nucleotide-identical clonotype sharing was significantly higher within monozygotic CF twin pairs than between unrelated CF individuals.

The chain has TRBV19 and TRBJ2-3; 9 bases align to TRBD2. The sequencing sample was made of blood. The receptor was isolated from a girl aged 2 to 9 with cystic fibrosis. Written as DNA, the CDR3 is TGTGCCAGTAGTACCCGACTAGCGGATCGCACAGATACGCAGTATTTT. Translating it yields CASSTRLADRTDTQYF.